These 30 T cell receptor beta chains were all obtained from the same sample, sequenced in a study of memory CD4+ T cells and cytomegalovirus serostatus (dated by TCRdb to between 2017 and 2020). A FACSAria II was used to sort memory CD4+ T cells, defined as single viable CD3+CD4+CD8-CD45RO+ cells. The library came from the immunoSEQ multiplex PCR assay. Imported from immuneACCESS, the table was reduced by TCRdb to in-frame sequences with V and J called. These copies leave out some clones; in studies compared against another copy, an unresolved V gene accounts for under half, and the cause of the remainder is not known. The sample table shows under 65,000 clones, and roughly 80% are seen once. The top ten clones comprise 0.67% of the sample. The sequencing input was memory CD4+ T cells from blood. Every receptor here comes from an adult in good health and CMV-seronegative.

Here the CDR3 reads CASSRGRGPGTDTQYF. The DNA for the CDR3 is TGTGCCAGCAGTCGGGGTCGGGGACCGGGCACAGATACGCAGTATTTT. The V and J genes are TRBV28 and TRBJ2-3, with D perhaps being TRBD1 or TRBD2 (5 bases each). Germline CDR1 reads MDHEN; CDR2 reads SYDVKM. V lost 5 bases and J lost 1, with 16 bases in between. The CDR3 covers 16 residues.

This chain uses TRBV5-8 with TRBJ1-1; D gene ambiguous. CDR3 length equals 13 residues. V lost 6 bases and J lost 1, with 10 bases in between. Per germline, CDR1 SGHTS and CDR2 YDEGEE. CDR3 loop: CASNRLKNTEAFF. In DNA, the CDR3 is TGTGCCAGCAATCGCCTCAAGAACACTGAAGCTTTCTTT.

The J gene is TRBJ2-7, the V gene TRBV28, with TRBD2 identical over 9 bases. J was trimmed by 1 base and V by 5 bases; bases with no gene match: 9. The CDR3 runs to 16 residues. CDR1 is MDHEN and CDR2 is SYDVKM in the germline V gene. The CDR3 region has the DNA TGTGCCAGCAGTCCGCGGCTAGCGGGAAGGTCCTACGAGCAGTACTTC. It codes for CASSPRLAGRSYEQYF.

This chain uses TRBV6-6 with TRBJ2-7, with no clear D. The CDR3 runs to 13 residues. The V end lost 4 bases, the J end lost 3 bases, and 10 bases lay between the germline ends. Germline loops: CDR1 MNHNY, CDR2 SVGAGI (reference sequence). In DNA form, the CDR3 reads TGTGCCAGCAGTTTAGGGCCTGGCTACGAGCAGTACTTC. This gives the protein CASSLGPGYEQYF.

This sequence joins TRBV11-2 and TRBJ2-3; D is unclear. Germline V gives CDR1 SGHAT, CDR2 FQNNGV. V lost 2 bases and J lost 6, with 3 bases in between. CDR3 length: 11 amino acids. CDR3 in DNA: TGTGCCAGCAGCTTATTCGATACGCAGTATTTT. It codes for CASSLFDTQYF.

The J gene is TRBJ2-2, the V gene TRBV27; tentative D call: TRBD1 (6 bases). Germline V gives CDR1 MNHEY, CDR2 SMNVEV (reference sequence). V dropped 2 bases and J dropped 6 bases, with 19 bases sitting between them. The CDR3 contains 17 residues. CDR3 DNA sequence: TGTGCCAGCAGTTTAAGAGGGGGTCCCTACCGTTCCGGGGAGCTGTTTTTT. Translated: CASSLRGGPYRSGELFF.

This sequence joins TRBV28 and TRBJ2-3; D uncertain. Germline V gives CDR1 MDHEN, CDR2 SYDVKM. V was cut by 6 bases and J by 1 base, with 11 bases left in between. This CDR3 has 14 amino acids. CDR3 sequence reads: CASRWARGTDTQYF. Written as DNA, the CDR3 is TGTGCCAGCAGATGGGCTCGGGGCACAGATACGCAGTATTTT. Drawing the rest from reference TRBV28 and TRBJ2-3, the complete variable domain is DVKVTQSSRYLVKRTGEKVFLECVQDMDHENMFWYRQDPGLGLRLIYFSYDVKMKEKGDIPEGYSVSREKKERFSLILESASTNQTSMYLCASRWARGTDTQYFGPGTRLTVL.

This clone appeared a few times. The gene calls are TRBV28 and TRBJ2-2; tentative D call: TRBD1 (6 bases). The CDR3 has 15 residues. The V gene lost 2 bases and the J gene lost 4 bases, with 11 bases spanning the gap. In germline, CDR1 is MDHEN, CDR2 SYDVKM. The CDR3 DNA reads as TGTGCCAGCAGTTTACCGGGACAATCCACCGGGGAGCTGTTTTTT. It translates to CASSLPGQSTGELFF.

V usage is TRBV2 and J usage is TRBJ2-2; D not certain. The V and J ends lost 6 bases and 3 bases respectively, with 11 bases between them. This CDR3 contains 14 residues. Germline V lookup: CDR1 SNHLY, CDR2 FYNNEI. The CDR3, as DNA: TGTGCCAGCAGAATCACCCGGGACACCGGGGAGCTGTTTTTT. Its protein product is CASRITRDTGELFF. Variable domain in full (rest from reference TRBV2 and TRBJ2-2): EPEVTQTPSHQVTQMGQEVILRCVPISNHLYFYWYRQILGQKVEFLVSFYNNEISEKSEIFDDQFSVERPDGSNFTLKIRSTKLEDSAMYFCASRITRDTGELFFGEGSRLTVL.

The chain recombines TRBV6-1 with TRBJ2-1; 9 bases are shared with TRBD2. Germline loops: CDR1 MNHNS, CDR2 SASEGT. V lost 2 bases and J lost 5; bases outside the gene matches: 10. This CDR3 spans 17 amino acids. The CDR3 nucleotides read TGTGCCAGCAGTGAAAAAGCTGCGGCGGGAGGGGACAATGAGCAGTTCTTC. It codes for CASSEKAAAGGDNEQFF.

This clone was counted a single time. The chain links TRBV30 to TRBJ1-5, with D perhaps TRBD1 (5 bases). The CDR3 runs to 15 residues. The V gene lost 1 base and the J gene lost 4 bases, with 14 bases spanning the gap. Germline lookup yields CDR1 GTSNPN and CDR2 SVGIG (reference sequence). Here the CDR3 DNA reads TGTGCCTGGAGTGGAGGGGCAGGTCCTAATCAGCCCCAGCATTTT. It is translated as CAWSGGAGPNQPQHF.

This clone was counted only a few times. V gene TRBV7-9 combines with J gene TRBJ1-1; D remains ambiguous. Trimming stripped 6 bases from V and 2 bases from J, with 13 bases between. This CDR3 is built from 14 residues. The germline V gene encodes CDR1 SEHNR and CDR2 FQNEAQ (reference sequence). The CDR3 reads CASRTLEKNTEAFF. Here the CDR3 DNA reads TGTGCCAGCAGAACTCTCGAGAAAAACACTGAAGCTTTCTTT.

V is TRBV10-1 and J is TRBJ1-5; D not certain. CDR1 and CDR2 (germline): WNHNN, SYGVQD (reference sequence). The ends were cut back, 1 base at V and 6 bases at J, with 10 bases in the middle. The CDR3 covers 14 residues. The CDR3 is CASSELQDRQPQHF. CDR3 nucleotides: TGCGCCAGCAGTGAGTTGCAGGACCGTCAGCCCCAGCATTTT.

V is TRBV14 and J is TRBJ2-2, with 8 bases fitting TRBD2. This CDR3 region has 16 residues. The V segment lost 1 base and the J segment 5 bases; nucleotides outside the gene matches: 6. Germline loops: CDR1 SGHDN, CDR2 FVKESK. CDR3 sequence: CASSQVSGRGTGELFF. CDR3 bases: TGTGCCAGCAGCCAAGTGAGCGGGAGAGGGACCGGGGAGCTGTTTTTT. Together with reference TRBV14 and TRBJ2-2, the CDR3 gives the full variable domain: EAGVTQFPSHSVIEKGQTVTLRCDPISGHDNLYWYRRVMGKEIKFLLHFVKESKQDESGMPNNRFLAERTGGTYSTLKVQPAELEDSGVYFCASSQVSGRGTGELFFGEGSRLTVL.

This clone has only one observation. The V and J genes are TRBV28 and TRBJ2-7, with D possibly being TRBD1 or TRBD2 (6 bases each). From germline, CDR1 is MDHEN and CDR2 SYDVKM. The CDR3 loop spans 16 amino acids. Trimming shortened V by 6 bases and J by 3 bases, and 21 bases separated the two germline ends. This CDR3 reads CASSGWGRGAIYEQYF. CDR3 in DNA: TGTGCCAGCAGCGGTTGGGGGCGGGGAGCTATCTACGAGCAGTACTTC.

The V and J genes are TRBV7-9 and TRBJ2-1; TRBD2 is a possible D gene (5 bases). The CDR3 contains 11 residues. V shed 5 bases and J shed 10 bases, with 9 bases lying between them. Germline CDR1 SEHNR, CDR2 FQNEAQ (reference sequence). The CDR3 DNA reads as TGTGCCAGCAGCCGCACGGGGGAGCAGTTCTTC. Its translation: CASSRTGEQFF.

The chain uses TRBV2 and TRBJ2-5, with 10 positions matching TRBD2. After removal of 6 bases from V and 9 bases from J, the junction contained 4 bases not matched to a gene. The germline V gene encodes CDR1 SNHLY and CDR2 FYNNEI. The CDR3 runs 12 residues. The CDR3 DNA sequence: TGTGCCAGCAGGGTTAGCGGGAGGTCCCAGTACTTC. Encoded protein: CASRVSGRSQYF.

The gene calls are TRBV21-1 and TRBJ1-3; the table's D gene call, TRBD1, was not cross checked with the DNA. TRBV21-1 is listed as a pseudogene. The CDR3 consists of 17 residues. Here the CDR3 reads CASSKKYPDRIGNTIYF. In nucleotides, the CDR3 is TGTGCCAGCAGCAAAAAGTACCCCGACAGGATTGGAAACACCATATATTTT.

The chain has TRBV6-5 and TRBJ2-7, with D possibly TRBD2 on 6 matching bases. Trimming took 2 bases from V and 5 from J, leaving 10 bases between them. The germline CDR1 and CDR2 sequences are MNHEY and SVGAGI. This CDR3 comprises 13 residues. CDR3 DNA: TGTGCCAGCAGTTACGTCGGCGGGGACGAGCAGTACTTC. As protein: CASSYVGGDEQYF.

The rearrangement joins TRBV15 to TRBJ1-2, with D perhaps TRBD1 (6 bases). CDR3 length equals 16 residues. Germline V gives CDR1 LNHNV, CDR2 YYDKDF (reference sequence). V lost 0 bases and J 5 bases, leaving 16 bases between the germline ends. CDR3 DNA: TGTGCCACCAGCAGAGATCGTGAACCAGGGACATATGGCTACACCTTC. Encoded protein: CATSRDREPGTYGYTF.

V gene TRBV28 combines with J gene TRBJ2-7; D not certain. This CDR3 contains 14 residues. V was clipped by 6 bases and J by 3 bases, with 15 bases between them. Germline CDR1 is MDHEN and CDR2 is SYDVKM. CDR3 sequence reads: CASSRIVGHYEQYF. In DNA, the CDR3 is TGTGCCAGCAGCCGGATAGTGGGCCACTACGAGCAGTACTTC.

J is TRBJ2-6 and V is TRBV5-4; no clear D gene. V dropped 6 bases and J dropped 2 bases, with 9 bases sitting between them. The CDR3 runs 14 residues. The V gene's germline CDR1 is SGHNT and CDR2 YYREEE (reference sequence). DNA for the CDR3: TGTGCCAGCAACAAGGACCCTGGGGCCAACGTCCTGACTTTC. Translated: CASNKDPGANVLTF.

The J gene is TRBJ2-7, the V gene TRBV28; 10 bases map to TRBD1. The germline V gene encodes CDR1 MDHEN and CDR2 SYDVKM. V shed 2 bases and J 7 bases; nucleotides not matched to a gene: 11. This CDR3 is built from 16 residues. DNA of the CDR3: TGTGCCAGCAGTTTACGCTTGACAGGGGGCGCGGGTGAGCAGTACTTC. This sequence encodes CASSLRLTGGAGEQYF.

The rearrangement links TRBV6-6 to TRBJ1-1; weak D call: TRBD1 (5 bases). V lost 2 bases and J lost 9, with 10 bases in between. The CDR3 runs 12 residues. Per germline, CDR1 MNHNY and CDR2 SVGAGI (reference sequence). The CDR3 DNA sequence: TGTGCCAGCAGTTACACCCAGGGAAAAGCTTTCTTT. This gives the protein CASSYTQGKAFF.

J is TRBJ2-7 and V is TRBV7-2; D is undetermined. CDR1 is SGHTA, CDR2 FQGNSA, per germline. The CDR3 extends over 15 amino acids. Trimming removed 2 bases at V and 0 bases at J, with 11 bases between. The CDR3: CASSLSWVSSYEQYF. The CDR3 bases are TGTGCCAGCAGCTTAAGTTGGGTGAGCTCCTACGAGCAGTACTTC. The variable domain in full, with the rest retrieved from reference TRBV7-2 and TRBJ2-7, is GAGVSQSPSNKVTEKGKDVELRCDPISGHTALYWYRQSLGQGLEFLIYFQGNSAPDKSGLPSDRFSAERTGGSVSTLTIQRTQQEDSAVYLCASSLSWVSSYEQYFGPGTRLTVT.

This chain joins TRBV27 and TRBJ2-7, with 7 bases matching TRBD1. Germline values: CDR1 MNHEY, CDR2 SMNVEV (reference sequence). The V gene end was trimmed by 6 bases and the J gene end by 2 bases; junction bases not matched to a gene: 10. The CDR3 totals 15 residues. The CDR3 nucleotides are TGTGCCAGCAGCCTTAGACAGGGATCCACCTACGAGCAGTACTTC. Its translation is CASSLRQGSTYEQYF.

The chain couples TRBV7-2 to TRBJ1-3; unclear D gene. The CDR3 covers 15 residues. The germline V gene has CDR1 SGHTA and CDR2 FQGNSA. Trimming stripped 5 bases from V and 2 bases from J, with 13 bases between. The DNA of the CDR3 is TGTGCCAGCAGCCGAGACCGTGGCCCTGGAAACACCATATATTTT. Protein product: CASSRDRGPGNTIYF.

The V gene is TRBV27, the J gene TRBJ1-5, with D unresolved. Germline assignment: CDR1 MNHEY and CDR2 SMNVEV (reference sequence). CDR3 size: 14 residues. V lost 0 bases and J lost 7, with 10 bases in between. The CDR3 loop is CASSLSFGGQPQHF. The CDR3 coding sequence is TGTGCCAGCAGTTTATCGTTCGGCGGGCAGCCCCAGCATTTT.

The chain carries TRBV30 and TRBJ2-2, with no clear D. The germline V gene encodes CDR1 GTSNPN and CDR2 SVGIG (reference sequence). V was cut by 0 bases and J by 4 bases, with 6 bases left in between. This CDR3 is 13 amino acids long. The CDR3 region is CAWSVGPTGELFF. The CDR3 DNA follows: TGTGCCTGGAGTGTAGGGCCCACCGGGGAGCTGTTTTTT.

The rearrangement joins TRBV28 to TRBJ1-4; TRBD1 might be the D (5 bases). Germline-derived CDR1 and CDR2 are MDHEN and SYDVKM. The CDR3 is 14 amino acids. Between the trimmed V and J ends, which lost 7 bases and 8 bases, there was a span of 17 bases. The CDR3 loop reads CASTGSGLGEKLFF. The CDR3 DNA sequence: TGTGCCAGCACCGGGTCGGGGCTAGGGGAAAAACTGTTTTTT.